This T cell receptor beta chain stems from a study of blood T cells in healthy people across ages. PCR was performed a second time for roughly 7 to 11 cycles using a sample-barcoded 5' primer and a J-beta primer mix. TCRdb re-analysed the 5' RACE reads in MiXCR, keeping a single row per CDR3 protein. The data show about 830,000 distinct CDR3 sequences, with around 68% seen just once and about 27% held by the top ten. There are 12 residues in the CDR3. V was cut by 6 bases and J by 8 bases, with 13 bases left in between. This clonotype has more than one count but fewer than ten. This receptor was taken from a man aged 30-40 years in good health. The sample consisted of blood. The chain carries TRBV12-3 or TRBV12-4 and TRBJ1-2; TRBD1 is a possible D gene (5 bases). The CDR3, as DNA: TGTGCCAGCAGGGGTCCAGGGCCCGGCTACACCTTC. Protein sequence: CASRGPGPGYTF.